The 28 T cell receptor beta chains reported below all come from one sample, sequenced in a study of T-cell memory formation after mild COVID-19. TCRdb redid the calling of the 5' RACE reads with MiXCR, one entry per CDR3 protein. Counted here are around 200,000 distinct CDR3 sequences, approximately 30% occurring once; the ten biggest clones make up 10% to 12%. The sample consisted of PBMCs or a T cell subset sorted from them (not recorded which). These receptor sequences come from an adult woman who had mild COVID-19 (a few samples of this study predate the infection). Cell type and time point are not known.

This chain joins TRBV20-1 and TRBJ2-7; unclear D gene. V was trimmed by 0 bases and J by 1 base, leaving 1 base between them. The CDR3 loop spans 11 amino acids. Germline loops: CDR1 DFQATT, CDR2 SNEGSKA (reference sequence). DNA for the CDR3: TGCAGTGCTAGAGATTCCTACGAGCAGTACTTC. Amino acid sequence: CSARDSYEQYF.

This clonotype has a handful of counts. V gene TRBV29-1 combines with J gene TRBJ2-7, with 8 positions matching TRBD2. Germline V lookup: CDR1 SQVTM, CDR2 ANQGSEA. The CDR3 length is 15 residues. V shed 4 bases, J shed 0 bases, and the junction held 8 bases outside the gene matches. The chain's CDR3 is CSVGLSGKYSYEQYF. The CDR3 DNA follows: TGCAGCGTTGGCCTTAGCGGGAAATACTCCTACGAGCAGTACTTC.

This clonotype has just one count. The rearrangement uses TRBV6-6 and TRBJ1-4; 9 bases map to TRBD1. This CDR3 region has 16 residues. The germline CDR1 and CDR2 sequences are MNHNY and SVGAGI (reference sequence). Trimming cost V 0 bases and J 8 bases; bases outside gene matches: 7. This chain's CDR3 is CASSYSTGTGSEKLFF. In DNA, the CDR3 is TGTGCCAGCAGTTACTCCACCGGGACAGGGTCCGAAAAACTGTTTTTT.

This clonotype was observed a few times. The J gene is TRBJ2-7, the V gene TRBV5-1, with 14 bases that match TRBD2. The CDR3 spans 15 residues. V shed 4 bases and J 7 bases; nucleotides not matched to a gene: 7. Germline V gene data show CDR1 as SGHRS and CDR2 as YFSETQ. CDR3 region: CASSPGTSGSGEQYF. CDR3 in DNA: TGCGCCAGCAGCCCCGGGACTAGCGGGAGTGGAGAGCAGTACTTC.

The chain recombines TRBV18 with TRBJ1-1, with D tentatively TRBD1 (5 bases). Trimming pared 2 bases from V and 0 bases from J, leaving 19 bases between. The germline CDR1 and CDR2 sequences are KGHSH and LQKENI. The CDR3 extends over 18 amino acids. Here the CDR3 DNA reads TGTGCCAGCTCACCATCAGGGACCTTCTCAACGGTGAACACTGAAGCTTTCTTT. Translated, it gives CASSPSGTFSTVNTEAFF.

The chain couples TRBV6-2 or TRBV6-3 to TRBJ2-2; TRBD1 might be the D (6 bases). V was cut by 6 bases and J by 5 bases, with 13 bases left in between. Germline V gives CDR1 MNHEY, CDR2 SVGEGT. This CDR3 has 14 amino acids. The CDR3 loop is CASSKQGGTGELFF. The CDR3 DNA reads as TGTGCCAGCAGCAAACAGGGTGGGACCGGGGAGCTGTTTTTT.

This clonotype has more than one count but fewer than ten. The gene calls are TRBV20-1 and TRBJ1-5; 10 nucleotides agree with TRBD1. The CDR3 consists of 17 residues. V lost 4 bases, J lost 0 bases, and 9 bases stayed unmatched. Per the germline V gene, CDR1 is DFQATT and CDR2 is SNEGSKA (reference sequence). CDR3 DNA sequence: TGCAGTGCTATTCCGGGACAGGGGAACGATAGCAATCAGCCCCAGCATTTT. Amino acids: CSAIPGQGNDSNQPQHF.

Only a few counts were recorded for this clonotype. V is TRBV20-1 and J is TRBJ2-2, with TRBD2 identical over 10 bases. The CDR3 is made up of 14 amino acids. V trimming: 6 bases; J trimming: 2 bases; junction bases outside the gene matches: 3. CDR1 is DFQATT, CDR2 SNEGSKA, per germline (reference sequence). CDR3 sequence reads: CSALAGGNTGELFF. DNA of the CDR3: TGCAGTGCCTTAGCGGGAGGAAACACCGGGGAGCTGTTTTTT.

V is TRBV18 and J is TRBJ2-5, with TRBD1 as a possible D gene (7 bases). Germline V gene data show CDR1 as KGHSH and CDR2 as LQKENI. The CDR3 is 15 residues long. V was clipped by 3 bases and J by 4 bases, with 15 bases between them. The CDR3 here is CASSPRRQGGETQYF. DNA for the CDR3: TGTGCCAGCTCACCTCGTAGACAGGGAGGAGAGACCCAGTACTTC. Complete variable domain (other parts from reference TRBV18 and TRBJ2-5): NAGVMQNPRHLVRRRGQEARLRCSPMKGHSHVYWYRQLPEEGLKFMVYLQKENIIDESGMPKERFSAEFPKEGPSILRIQQVVRGDSAAYFCASSPRRQGGETQYFGPGTRLLVL.

The V call is TRBV2, the J call TRBJ1-5, with D maybe TRBD1 (6 bases). Germline CDR1 and CDR2: SNHLY and FYNNEI. This CDR3 is 16 amino acids long. Trimming removed 6 bases at V and 0 bases at J, with 15 bases between. In DNA, the CDR3 is TGTGCCAGCAGGGGAGGACAGATCGATAGCAATCAGCCCCAGCATTTT. Encoded protein: CASRGGQIDSNQPQHF.

This clonotype was counted only a few times. The chain employs TRBV7-3 and TRBJ2-1; TRBD2 agrees at 14 bases. The CDR3 covers 14 residues. J lost 14 bases, V lost 4 bases, and 7 bases had no gene match. The germline gives CDR1 SGHTA, CDR2 FQGTGA. The CDR3 bases are TGTGCCAGCAGCTCGGGACTAGCGGGAGAGCCTAAGTTCTTC. Protein: CASSSGLAGEPKFF. Full variable domain (missing parts from reference TRBV7-3 and TRBJ2-1): GAGVSQTPSNKVTEKGKYVELRCDPISGHTALYWYRQSLGQGPEFLIYFQGTGAADDSGLPNDRFFAVRPEGSVSTLKIQRTERGDSAVYLCASSSGLAGEPKFFGPGTRLTVL.

This clonotype was counted a few times. This CDR3 is CASSPQGAGGYNEQFF. The CDR3 DNA reads TGCGCCAGCAGCCCCCAAGGGGCGGGGGGATACAATGAGCAGTTCTTC. The rearrangement joins TRBV5-1 to TRBJ2-1; 8 nucleotides agree with TRBD2. The germline V gene encodes CDR1 SGHRS and CDR2 YFSETQ. V shed 4 bases, J shed 4 bases, and the junction held 10 bases outside the gene matches. The CDR3 spans 16 residues.

In this sample, this clonotype turned up a few times. The rearrangement links TRBV29-1 to TRBJ2-6, with D hard to call. Germline CDR1 is SQVTM and CDR2 is ANQGSEA. The CDR3 is 14 amino acids. Trimming shortened V by 2 bases and J by 0 bases, and 5 bases separated the two germline ends. The CDR3 spells CSVEMGSGANVLTF. CDR3 coding DNA: TGCAGCGTTGAAATGGGCTCTGGGGCCAACGTCCTGACTTTC.

This chain uses TRBV6-2 or TRBV6-3 with TRBJ2-7, with no clear D. The germline CDR1 and CDR2 sequences are MNHEY and SVGEGT. The CDR3 has 13 amino acids. V was cut by 6 bases and J by 6 bases, with 15 bases left in between. CDR3 residues: CASSLSRASEQYF. In DNA, the CDR3 is TGTGCCAGCAGCCTCAGTAGAGCGTCCGAGCAGTACTTC.

V is TRBV6-1 and J is TRBJ2-7; 14 bases match TRBD2. CDR1 and CDR2 (germline): MNHNS, SASEGT. V trimming: 4 bases; J trimming: 0 bases; junction bases outside the gene matches: 2. The CDR3 consists of 16 residues. The CDR3 DNA reads TGTGCCAGCAGTGTCGGGACTAGCGGGAGCTCCTACGAGCAGTACTTC. Its translation: CASSVGTSGSSYEQYF.

J is TRBJ1-2 and V is TRBV29-1, with TRBD1 matching 9 bases. This CDR3 spans 14 amino acids. The junction had 8 bases not matched to a gene; V was cut back by 2 bases and J by 7 bases. Per the germline V gene, CDR1 is SQVTM and CDR2 is ANQGSEA. The CDR3 region has the DNA TGCAGCGTTGAAAAAGGGACAGGGTCGGTTGGCTACACCTTC. This encodes CSVEKGTGSVGYTF.

This chain uses TRBV6-1 with TRBJ1-1; D unresolved. V was pared by 6 bases and J by 6 bases, with 14 bases between. CDR1 is MNHNS and CDR2 is SASEGT in the germline V gene. CDR3 length equals 13 residues. The CDR3 bases are TGTGCCAGCAGAATCCCATCTGTGGCTGAAGCTTTCTTT. It is translated as CASRIPSVAEAFF.

This clonotype came up a few times. The chain is built from TRBV9 and TRBJ2-7; 12 nucleotides agree with TRBD1. V shed 0 bases and J 3 bases; nucleotides not matched to a gene: 4. Germline lookup yields CDR1 SGDLS and CDR2 YYNGEE. CDR3 size: 16 residues. CDR3 in amino acids: CASSVAGQGAIYEQYF. CDR3 nucleotides: TGTGCCAGCAGCGTAGCGGGACAGGGGGCGATCTACGAGCAGTACTTC. Full variable domain (remainder filled in from reference TRBV9 and TRBJ2-7): DSGVTQTPKHLITATGQRVTLRCSPRSGDLSVYWYQQSLDQGLQFLIQYYNGEERAKGNILERFSAQQFPDLHSELNLSSLELGDSALYFCASSVAGQGAIYEQYFGPGTRLTVT.

The chain couples TRBV5-1 to TRBJ2-2; 9 positions match TRBD1. Germline CDR1 reads SGHRS; CDR2 reads YFSETQ. V shed 0 bases and J 7 bases; nucleotides not matched to a gene: 4. The length of the CDR3 is 15 residues. The CDR3 coding sequence is TGCGCCAGCAGCTTGGCACAGGGGGCCGACGGGGAGCTGTTTTTT. Its protein product is CASSLAQGADGELFF.

The chain carries TRBV4-3 and TRBJ2-7; no clear D gene. This CDR3 comprises 13 residues. Trimming took off 1 base at V and 3 bases at J, with 7 bases between the two ends. Germline V gene data show CDR1 as LGHNA and CDR2 as YSLEER. The CDR3 spells CASSQVRNYEQYF. DNA for the CDR3: TGCGCCAGCAGCCAAGTTCGGAACTACGAGCAGTACTTC.

The chain has TRBV6-4 and TRBJ1-4; 9 nucleotides match TRBD1. The CDR3 runs to 15 residues. CDR1 MRHNA and CDR2 SNTAGT come from the germline V gene. J was trimmed by 3 bases and V by 6 bases; bases with no gene match: 5. Here the CDR3 reads CASRPQGAANEKLFF. The DNA of the CDR3 is TGTGCCAGCAGGCCACAGGGGGCAGCTAATGAAAAACTGTTTTTT.

This clonotype was counted only a few times. The J gene is TRBJ2-3, the V gene TRBV4-3, with unresolved D. CDR1 is LGHNA and CDR2 is YSLEER in the germline V gene. Between the trimmed V and J ends, which lost 0 bases and 1 base, there was a span of 5 bases. The CDR3 consists of 14 residues. CDR3 nucleotides: TGCGCCAGCAGCCAAGACCCCCGCACAGATACGCAGTATTTT. Amino acid sequence: CASSQDPRTDTQYF.

The V and J genes are TRBV10-3 and TRBJ1-1; D remains unclear. V shed 6 bases and J shed 1 base, with 9 bases lying between them. Germline lookup yields CDR1 ENHRY and CDR2 SYGVKD. This CDR3 has 13 amino acids. The CDR3 is CAISPGRNTEAFF. The CDR3 DNA reads TGTGCCATCAGCCCGGGAAGGAACACTGAAGCTTTCTTT.

The chain employs TRBV6-5 and TRBJ1-2; the D gene is possibly TRBD1 (5 bases). V was cut by 2 bases and J by 4 bases, with 14 bases left in between. The CDR3 extends over 15 amino acids. CDR1 is MNHEY, CDR2 SVGAGI, per germline. CDR3 DNA sequence: TGTGCCAGCAGTTACACCCGACAGTCCCCCTATGGCTACACCTTC. Translation: CASSYTRQSPYGYTF.

This clonotype appeared a few times. The chain recombines TRBV7-9 with TRBJ1-1; tentatively, D is TRBD1 (5 bases). The CDR3 is 14 amino acids. V was trimmed by 5 bases and J by 0 bases, leaving 10 bases between them. Germline CDR1 reads SEHNR; CDR2 reads FQNEAQ (reference sequence). This CDR3 reads CASSPLTVNTEAFF. CDR3 in DNA: TGTGCCAGCAGCCCATTGACAGTGAACACTGAAGCTTTCTTT.

This clonotype was seen more than once but under ten times. CDR3 sequence (DNA): TGTGCCAGCAGGTTCGCAACCGGGACTAGCAGCGAGCAGTACTTC. Protein sequence: CASRFATGTSSEQYF. The rearrangement uses TRBV7-2 and TRBJ2-7, with TRBD2 matching over 9 bases. Unmatched junction bases numbered 12, after V lost 6 bases and J lost 6 bases. The CDR3 has 15 amino acids. Germline V CDR1 and CDR2: SGHTA, FQGNSA.

This clonotype showed up just a few times. The J gene is TRBJ2-1, the V gene TRBV5-1, with 11 bases identical to TRBD2. This CDR3 spans 15 amino acids. CDR1 SGHRS and CDR2 YFSETQ come from the germline V gene. V dropped 4 bases and J dropped 6; count of bases not matched to a gene: 6. CDR3 coding DNA: TGCGCCAGCAGCCAGGAGACTAGCGGGATCAATGAGCAGTTCTTC. Its protein product is CASSQETSGINEQFF.

This clonotype has just a few counts. V and J are TRBV6-5 and TRBJ2-7, with 9 bases that match TRBD1. This CDR3 region has 14 residues. Per the germline V gene, CDR1 is MNHEY and CDR2 is SVGAGI. The V segment lost 6 bases and the J segment 6 bases; nucleotides outside the gene matches: 9. The CDR3 DNA reads as TGTGCCAGCAGCACAGACAGGGGGAGGGGCGAGCAGTACTTC. Translated: CASSTDRGRGEQYF.